The 25 T cell receptor beta chains presented below share a single source sample, sequenced in a study of quantifying T cell responses using KT2 cells. As for the study in general: cDNA was made from DNase-treated RNA using alpha and beta constant primers.

An oligo carrying a UMI was ligated to the cDNA 3' end. An equimolar mix of RC1.1 and RC1.2 primed the beta chain across TRBC1 and TRBC2. TCRdb reprocessed the UMI-ligation and nested PCR reads with MiXCR, giving one entry per CDR3 protein. The table includes 45,000 to 65,000 distinct CDR3 sequences, approximately 13% detected once. Sequences were obtained from PBMCs spiked with cells of the T cell clone KT2. These receptors came from a human donor.

This chain links TRBV6-2 or TRBV6-3 with TRBJ2-1; 9 bases align to TRBD2. CDR1 and CDR2 from the germline V gene are MNHEY and SVGEGT. V was pared by 4 bases and J by 4 bases, with 2 bases of the junction left unmatched. The CDR3 is made up of 14 amino acids. CDR3 in DNA: TGTGCCAGCAGTTTGGGACTAGCTTACAATGAGCAGTTCTTC. Protein product: CASSLGLAYNEQFF.

In its sample, this clonotype was seen many times. The gene calls are TRBV7-3 and TRBJ2-1; 11 bases are shared with TRBD1. Germline-derived CDR1 and CDR2 are SGHTA and FQGTGA. V lost 5 bases, J lost 4 bases, and 4 bases stayed unmatched. CDR3 length equals 15 residues. CDR3 protein: CASSGGQGAYNEQFF. CDR3 sequence (DNA): TGTGCCAGCAGCGGCGGACAGGGGGCGTACAATGAGCAGTTCTTC.

This clonotype was recorded many times. The V gene is TRBV2, the J gene TRBJ2-1; D is undetermined. The length of the CDR3 is 12 residues. Per germline, CDR1 SNHLY and CDR2 FYNNEI. V was trimmed by 3 bases and J by 5 bases, leaving 5 bases between them. The CDR3 DNA is TGTGCCAGCAGTGAGGCGGACAATGAGCAGTTCTTC. It encodes CASSEADNEQFF.

The chain combines TRBV4-2 with TRBJ2-5; 8 bases align to TRBD2. This CDR3 comprises 16 residues. From germline, CDR1 is LGHNA and CDR2 YNFKEQ. The V gene end was trimmed by 0 bases and the J gene end by 3 bases; junction bases not matched to a gene: 6. CDR3 DNA: TGTGCCAGCAGCCAAGATTGGGGAGCGGGAGAAGAGACCCAGTACTTC. Translation: CASSQDWGAGEETQYF.

The V call is TRBV4-1, the J call TRBJ2-2; 8 bases are shared with TRBD1. The CDR3 contains 18 residues. CDR1 MGHRA and CDR2 YSYEKL come from the germline V gene. Losses at the gene ends were 1 base for V and 3 bases for J; bases not matched to a gene: 10. CDR3 nucleotide sequence: TGCGCCAGCAGCCAAGCTCTAGGACAGGGTCGGTACACCGGGGAGCTGTTTTTT. Translated: CASSQALGQGRYTGELFF.

This clonotype turned up a few times. The chain links TRBV3-1 to TRBJ1-2, with TRBD1 matching 8 bases. CDR3 size: 20 residues. The V gene's germline CDR1 is LGHDT and CDR2 YNNKEL (reference sequence). Losses at the gene ends were 1 base for V and 4 bases for J; bases not matched to a gene: 20. The CDR3 reads CASSQVDRATPRNLFYGYTF. In nucleotides, the CDR3 is TGTGCCAGCAGCCAAGTGGACAGGGCGACCCCCAGGAACCTCTTCTATGGCTACACCTTC.

In its sample, this clonotype was seen a few times. The chain employs TRBV6-2 or TRBV6-3 and TRBJ2-1; 16 bases fit TRBD2. The CDR3 has 17 amino acids. CDR1 is MNHEY, CDR2 SVGEGT, per germline. V lost 6 bases, J lost 7 bases, and 9 bases stayed unmatched. As DNA, the CDR3 is TGTGCCAGCAGCACCGGGACTAGCGGGAGGGCCGGTAATGAGCAGTTCTTC. Translated, it gives CASSTGTSGRAGNEQFF.

This clonotype came up a few times. This chain joins TRBV5-1 and TRBJ1-2, with D possibly matching TRBD1 (6 bases). The germline CDR1 and CDR2 sequences are SGHRS and YFSETQ. The ends were cut back, 8 bases at V and 2 bases at J, with 25 bases in the middle. This CDR3 has 17 residues. DNA of the CDR3: TGCGCCAGTCGTCCAGGGGACGGCGCTAGCCCCAACTATGGCTACACCTTC. Translated, it gives CASRPGDGASPNYGYTF.

This clonotype was seen at least ten times. V usage is TRBV29-1 and J usage is TRBJ2-5, with D tentatively TRBD1 (6 bases). Germline V lookup: CDR1 SQVTM, CDR2 ANQGSEA. The CDR3 loop spans 12 amino acids. V gave up 4 bases and J gave up 7 bases, with 13 bases separating them. CDR3 region: CSVGQDEGTQYF. DNA for the CDR3: TGCAGCGTTGGACAGGACGAGGGGACCCAGTACTTC.

This clonotype showed up just a few times. This chain links TRBV6-5 with TRBJ2-1; 8 bases map to TRBD1. The CDR3 consists of 15 residues. The junction had 8 bases not matched to a gene; V was cut back by 1 base and J by 9 bases. Germline V CDR1 and CDR2: MNHEY, SVGAGI. The CDR3 protein is CASSYWQGAPGEQFF. CDR3 nucleotides: TGTGCCAGCAGTTACTGGCAGGGGGCGCCGGGTGAGCAGTTCTTC.

This clonotype was detected only a few times. The V gene is TRBV20-1, the J gene TRBJ1-2; D ambiguous. CDR3 length: 12 residues. Trimming removed 6 bases from V and 5 bases from J, with 13 bases in between. Germline CDR1 reads DFQATT; CDR2 reads SNEGSKA (reference sequence). CDR3 protein: CSASLPPYGYTF. CDR3 in DNA: TGCAGTGCCTCCCTCCCCCCGTATGGCTACACCTTC.

The J gene is TRBJ2-1, the V gene TRBV2; 7 bases fit TRBD1. Germline trimming cut 4 bases from V and 16 bases from J; bases unmatched to any gene: 13. Per the germline V gene, CDR1 is SNHLY and CDR2 is FYNNEI. The CDR3 sequence is 13 residues long. Here the CDR3 DNA reads TGTGCCAGCAGTGGGGACAGTGAGGCTTTAGATTTCTTC. It is translated as CASSGDSEALDFF.

This rearrangement joins TRBV4-1 to TRBJ2-7, with D perhaps matching TRBD1 (6 bases). This CDR3 comprises 14 residues. Trimming shortened V by 5 bases and J by 6 bases, and 17 bases separated the two germline ends. The germline V gene encodes CDR1 MGHRA and CDR2 YSYEKL. The CDR3 loop reads CASSDGVPGVEQYF. For the CDR3, the DNA is TGCGCCAGCAGCGACGGGGTCCCAGGGGTCGAGCAGTACTTC.

The chain carries TRBV2 and TRBJ2-7; possibly TRBD1 for D (6 bases). Germline V gene lookup returns CDR1 SNHLY and CDR2 FYNNEI. The V end lost 5 bases, the J end lost 6 bases, and 17 bases lay between the germline ends. The CDR3 consists of 14 residues. The CDR3 loop reads CASSPRGLGGEQYF. CDR3 DNA: TGTGCCAGCAGTCCAAGAGGTTTAGGGGGCGAGCAGTACTTC.

The chain couples TRBV20-1 to TRBJ2-5, with D perhaps TRBD2 (6 bases). The germline CDR1 and CDR2 sequences are DFQATT and SNEGSKA (reference sequence). Trimming shortened V by 3 bases and J by 2 bases, and 10 bases separated the two germline ends. The CDR3 contains 13 residues. For the CDR3, the DNA is TGCAGTGCTAGCTCGACTAGTCAAGAGACCCAGTACTTC. Its translation is CSASSTSQETQYF.

The chain is built from TRBV11-2 and TRBJ2-3; TRBD2 is a possible D gene (6 bases). V was clipped by 3 bases and J by 4 bases, with 14 bases between them. CDR1 and CDR2 from the germline V gene are SGHAT and FQNNGV. There are 15 residues in the CDR3. CDR3 sequence reads: CASSFLRLVADTQYF. The CDR3 region has the DNA TGTGCCAGCAGCTTCCTCCGACTAGTGGCAGATACGCAGTATTTT.

This clonotype has more than one count but fewer than ten. CDR3 amino acids: CASSSRRPEAFF. The CDR3 DNA sequence: TGTGCCAGCAGTTCTCGAAGGCCTGAAGCTTTCTTT. The V and J genes are TRBV6-6 and TRBJ1-1; D gene ambiguous. Germline assignment: CDR1 MNHNY and CDR2 SVGAGI (reference sequence). Trimming took 4 bases from V and 6 from J, leaving 9 bases between them. The CDR3 spans 12 residues.

This sequence joins TRBV20-1 and TRBJ1-5; D gene ambiguous. The CDR3 spans 15 residues. V lost 0 bases and J lost 6, with 15 bases in between. Germline CDR1 DFQATT, CDR2 SNEGSKA (reference sequence). The CDR3 reads CSARDLRELGQPQHF. The CDR3 DNA reads as TGCAGTGCTAGAGATCTAAGGGAGCTAGGTCAGCCCCAGCATTTT.

The chain links TRBV3-1 to TRBJ2-1; 7 bases are a match to TRBD1. Germline CDR1 and CDR2: LGHDT and YNNKEL (reference sequence). V lost 1 base to trimming and J lost 5 bases; unmatched junction nucleotides: 5. This CDR3 has 15 residues. The CDR3 nucleotides are TGTGCCAGCAGCCAAGGGACAGGACCCCACAATGAGCAGTTCTTC. Amino acids: CASSQGTGPHNEQFF.

This clonotype turned up a few times. This rearrangement joins TRBV30 to TRBJ1-1; 8 bases match TRBD1. The CDR3 covers 14 residues. Germline V gene lookup returns CDR1 GTSNPN and CDR2 SVGIG (reference sequence). The trim removed 2 bases at V and 4 bases at J, leaving 6 bases unmatched. The CDR3 DNA reads TGTGCCTGGAGTTCGGACAGGGTAGGCACTGAAGCTTTCTTT. It yields the protein CAWSSDRVGTEAFF.

This clonotype has only a few counts. This chain uses TRBV12-5 with TRBJ2-2, with 11 bases that match TRBD2. CDR3 length: 18 amino acids. Trimming removed 2 bases from V and 0 bases from J; junction bases left unmatched: 5. Germline CDR1 and CDR2: LGHNT and FRNRAP. CDR3 in DNA: TGTGCTAGTGGTTTGACGACTAGCGGGATACCGAACACCGGGGAGCTGTTTTTT. It codes for CASGLTTSGIPNTGELFF.

This clonotype showed up just a few times. The V gene is TRBV14, the J gene TRBJ2-7; D not resolved. There are 12 residues in the CDR3. Trimming took off 0 bases at V and 7 bases at J, with 7 bases between the two ends. Germline V CDR1 and CDR2: SGHDN, FVKESK. The chain's CDR3 is CASSQDPREQYF. CDR3 bases: TGTGCCAGCAGCCAAGATCCGAGGGAGCAGTACTTC.

There are a few counts of this clonotype. The chain is built from TRBV6-5 and TRBJ1-1; D possibly corresponds to TRBD1 (6 bases). The V gene's germline CDR1 is MNHEY and CDR2 SVGAGI. This CDR3 is 14 amino acids long. The V and J ends lost 0 bases and 5 bases respectively, with 10 bases between them. The DNA of the CDR3 is TGTGCCAGCAGTTACTCGTGGGGGCGGACTGAAGCTTTCTTT. Protein: CASSYSWGRTEAFF.

The rearrangement joins TRBV6-5 to TRBJ1-3; no firm D call. V shed 6 bases and J shed 0 bases, with 12 bases lying between them. The CDR3 is made up of 15 amino acids. Per germline, CDR1 MNHEY and CDR2 SVGAGI. This CDR3 reads CASSPFVSSGNTIYF. For the CDR3, the DNA is TGTGCCAGCAGCCCTTTTGTGAGCTCTGGAAACACCATATATTTT.

The CDR3 region is CASSPEVIGGRVEPQHF. The CDR3 DNA is TGTGCCAGCAGCCCAGAGGTCATAGGGGGCCGAGTTGAGCCCCAGCATTTT. The chain joins TRBV7-9 to TRBJ1-5; TRBD1 agrees at 7 bases. This CDR3 has 17 amino acids. Germline CDR1 is SEHNR and CDR2 is FQNEAQ (reference sequence). The V gene end was trimmed by 5 bases and the J gene end by 8 bases; junction bases not matched to a gene: 18.